This T cell receptor beta chain was recovered during a study of blood T cell repertoires in COVID-19. The overall study: T cells, B-cell-depleted T cells, or PBMCs provided the cDNA or gDNA that served as material.

The germline CDR1 and CDR2 sequences are SNHLY and FYNNEI. V lost 8 bases, J lost 9 bases, and 14 bases lay in between. This CDR3 region has 12 residues. Generated by immunoSEQ multiplex PCR, the TCRdb table keeps only in-frame clones and is missing some. The sample yields 150,000 to 200,000 clones, approximately 90% seen once. This clonotype was obtained from a woman aged 25 to 39 with active or convalescent COVID-19. The chain has TRBV2 and TRBJ1-5; tentatively, D is TRBD1 (5 bases). The sequenced material came from peripheral blood. CDR3 in DNA: TGTGCCAGCCAGGGAAGTTTATCGCCCCAGCATTTT. The encoded protein is CASQGSLSPQHF.